The rows below give T cell receptor beta chains drawn from one sample of a study of blood T cell repertoires in COVID-19. TCRdb keeps only in-frame clones here, not all; method: immunoSEQ multiplex PCR. This table holds about 210,000 clones, around 83% found once. The sequenced sample was peripheral blood. The receptors stem from a woman aged 50 to 60 with acute or convalescent COVID-19. Each CDR3 is given with its conserved first and last residue. Fields, in order: V gene, clone size, J gene, D gene, CDR3 DNA, CDR3 protein. D genes are given only for firm matches. The size of a clone is reported for some rows only, either as once, few or many, or as a class for expanded clones.

>TRBV5-1|.|TRBJ1-2|.
TGCGCCAGCAGCGAGCCCAGGGTGGGGATAGACTATGGCTACACCTTC
CASSEPRVGIDYGYTF
>TRBV19|.|TRBJ2-6|.
TGTGCCAGTAGTATCGAGGACTCTGGGGCCAACGTCCTGACTTTC
CASSIEDSGANVLTF
>TRBV19|once|TRBJ1-4|.
TGTGCCAGTAGTATAGAGGGGGGGCCCGATGAAAAACTGTTTTTT
CASSIEGGPDEKLFF
>TRBV9|.|TRBJ1-3|.
TGTGCCAGCAGCGTAGCGCTGGCAGTCTCTGGAAACACCATATATTTT
CASSVALAVSGNTIYF
>TRBV5-1|.|TRBJ2-1|TRBD2
TGCGCCAGCAGCTCGACAGCGGGGAATGAGCAGTTCTTC
CASSSTAGNEQFF
>TRBV7-9|once|TRBJ2-7|TRBD2
TGTGCCAGCAGCTTATGGGGACTAGCGGATTTCTCCTACGAGCAGTACTTC
CASSLWGLADFSYEQYF
>TRBV19|.|TRBJ1-1|TRBD1
TGTGCCAGTAGCCGTCGCAGGACAGGGGACACTGAAGCTTTCTTT
CASSRRRTGDTEAFF
>TRBV21-1|.|TRBJ1-1|.
TGTGCCAGCAGTCCGGGACTTCCGAACACTGAAGCTTTCTTT
CASSPGLPNTEAFF
>TRBV10-1|.|TRBJ2-7|.
TGCGCCAGCAGTGAGCTCTCGGTGGGGGGAAACGAGCAGTACTTC
CASSELSVGGNEQYF
>TRBV10-1|.|TRBJ2-7|.
TGCGCCAGCAGTTATACTAGCCCCTACGAGCAGTACTTC
CASSYTSPYEQYF
>TRBV6-5|.|TRBJ2-5|.
TGTGCCAGCAGTTACCTCTCCGGTCTCCAAGAGACCCAGTACTTC
CASSYLSGLQETQYF
>TRBV3-1/TRBV3-2|.|TRBJ2-7|TRBD2
TGTGCCAGCAGCCGACAATACGGGACTAGCGGAGCCGAGCAGTACTTC
CASSRQYGTSGAEQYF
>TRBV7-3|.|TRBJ2-3|.
TGTGCCAGCAGCTTTCCGGGCACAGATACGCAGTATTTT
CASSFPGTDTQYF
>TRBV27|once|TRBJ2-5|TRBD1
TGTGCCAGCAGCTCCAGACAGGGCGGCCAAGAGACCCAGTACTTC
CASSSRQGGQETQYF
>TRBV12-1|.|TRBJ2-2|.
.
CASSFAGGTNTGELFF
>TRBV15|.|TRBJ2-7|.
TGTGCCACCAGCAGAGAATACGGACTAAAAAACTACGAGCAGTACTTC
CATSREYGLKNYEQYF
>TRBV7-5|.|TRBJ2-2|.
TGTGCCAGAAGCTTAGTACTAGCGGGAGGGGGGACTAACCCACCCGGGGAGCTGTTTTTT
CARSLVLAGGGTNPPGELFF
>TRBV18|.|TRBJ2-7|TRBD1
TGTGCCAGCTCACCAGTGCAGGGGGCGGGGGAGCAGTACTTC
CASSPVQGAGEQYF
>TRBV4-2|.|TRBJ1-2|.
TGTGCCAGCAGCCGTTCGACTACTCCCGGGCTAGGCTACACCTTC
CASSRSTTPGLGYTF
>TRBV7-2|.|TRBJ2-5|TRBD1
TGTGCCAGCAGTCCGGACAGGGCTACAAGAGAGACCCAGTACTTC
CASSPDRATRETQYF
>TRBV21-1|.|TRBJ2-4|.
TGTGCCAGCAGCCGACCGGTAGAGGAGTTAGCCAAAAACATTCAGTACTTC
CASSRPVEELAKNIQYF
>TRBV6-5|.|TRBJ2-3|TRBD2
TGTGCCAGCAGTTCGCCTGTAGCGGGATCCACAGATACGCAGTATTTT
CASSSPVAGSTDTQYF
>TRBV28|.|TRBJ2-7|TRBD2
TGTGCCAGCAGTACCGGAGGACTAGCGGGAAACGAGCAGTACTTC
CASSTGGLAGNEQYF
>TRBV7-3|.|TRBJ2-2|TRBD1
TGTGCCAGCAGCTTAATACGTCCGGGACAGGGGTACGGCGGGGAGCTGTTTTTT
CASSLIRPGQGYGGELFF